This note documents a single T cell receptor (beta chain) sequence. This specimen belongs to a study of blood T cell repertoires in COVID-19. Across the whole study: Some COVID-19 samples were acute and others convalescent; all came from the United States, Italy and Spain. T cells, B-cell-depleted T cells, or PBMCs supplied cDNA or gDNA.

The data were produced by immunoSEQ multiplex PCR, yet TCRdb's version contains in-frame clones alone and is incomplete. The sample shows around 53,000 clones, about three quarters of them seen only once. This CDR3 has 13 amino acids. Trimming took off 0 bases at V and 5 bases at J, with 5 bases between the two ends. The TCR was taken from a man in his forties or fifties with active or convalescent COVID-19. The chain joins TRBV12-3 or TRBV12-4 to TRBJ1-5; D call uncertain. Source material: peripheral blood. The CDR3, as DNA: TGTGCCAGCAGTTTAGCGCGGGATCAGCCCCAGCATTTT. It encodes CASSLARDQPQHF.